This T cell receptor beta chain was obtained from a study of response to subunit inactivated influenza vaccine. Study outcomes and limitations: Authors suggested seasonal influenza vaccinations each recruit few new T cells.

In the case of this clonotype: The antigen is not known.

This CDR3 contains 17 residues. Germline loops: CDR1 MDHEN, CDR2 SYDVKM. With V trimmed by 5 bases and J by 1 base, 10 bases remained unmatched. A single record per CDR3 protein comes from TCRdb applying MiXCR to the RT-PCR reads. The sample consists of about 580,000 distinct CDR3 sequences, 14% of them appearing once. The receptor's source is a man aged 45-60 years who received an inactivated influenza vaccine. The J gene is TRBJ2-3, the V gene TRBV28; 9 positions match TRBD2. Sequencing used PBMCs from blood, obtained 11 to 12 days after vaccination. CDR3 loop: CASSAVGTSLGTDTQYF. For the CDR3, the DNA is TGTGCCAGCAGTGCCGTTGGGACTAGCTTGGGCACAGATACGCAGTATTTT.